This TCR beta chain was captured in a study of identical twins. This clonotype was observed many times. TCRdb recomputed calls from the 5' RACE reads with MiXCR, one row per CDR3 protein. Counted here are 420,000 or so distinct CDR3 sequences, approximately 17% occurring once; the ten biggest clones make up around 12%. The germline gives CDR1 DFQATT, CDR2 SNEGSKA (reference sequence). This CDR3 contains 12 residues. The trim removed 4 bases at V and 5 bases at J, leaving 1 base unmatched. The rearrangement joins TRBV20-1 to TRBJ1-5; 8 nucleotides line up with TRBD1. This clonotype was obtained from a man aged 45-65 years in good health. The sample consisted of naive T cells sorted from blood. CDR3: CSATQGDQPQHF. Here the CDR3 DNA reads TGCAGTGCTACACAGGGGGATCAGCCCCAGCATTTT.